The next 6 T cell receptor beta chains were all read from a single sample in a study of blood T cell repertoires in COVID-19. TCRdb's copy holds only in-frame clones and misses some; the assay was immunoSEQ multiplex PCR. Here the sample spans roughly 100,000 clones, roughly 91% being singletons. Sequenced input: peripheral blood. These receptors were taken from a human donor in a cohort sampled during active COVID-19.

The chain links TRBV21-1 to TRBJ2-7; TRBD1, the table's D call, lacks a check against the DNA. TRBV21-1 is an annotated pseudogene. CDR3 length: 15 amino acids. Here the CDR3 reads CASSYTGQGSYEQYF. In DNA, the CDR3 is TGTGCCAGCAGCTATACCGGACAGGGGTCGTACGAGCAGTACTTC.

V gene TRBV24-1 combines with J gene TRBJ2-5, with D possibly being TRBD2 (5 bases). Germline V lookup: CDR1 KGHDR, CDR2 SFDVKD. The length of the CDR3 is 15 residues. The germline V and J ends were trimmed by 0 bases and 4 bases, with 11 bases remaining between them. CDR3 bases: TGTGCCACCAGTGATTTGGAGGGTCTGGTAGAGACCCAGTACTTC. Encoded protein: CATSDLEGLVETQYF.

CDR3 protein: CASRSTGSNTDTQYF. The CDR3 DNA is TGTGCCAGCCGCTCTACAGGCTCCAACACAGATACGCAGTATTTT. The chain carries TRBV7-8 and TRBJ2-3; tentative D call: TRBD1 (5 bases). The V and J ends lost 8 bases and 2 bases respectively, with 17 bases between them. The CDR3 is 15 residues long. CDR1 is SGHVS and CDR2 is FQNEAQ in the germline V gene.

This chain uses TRBV5-4 with TRBJ2-5, with TRBD2 identical over 13 bases. From germline, CDR1 is SGHNT and CDR2 YYREEE (reference sequence). There are 15 residues in the CDR3. V trimming: 3 bases; J trimming: 7 bases; junction bases outside the gene matches: 6. The CDR3 loop is CASSSTSGGQWTQYF. DNA for the CDR3: TGTGCCAGCAGCTCGACTAGCGGGGGGCAGTGGACCCAGTACTTC.

The chain joins TRBV7-7 to TRBJ2-7, with D perhaps matching TRBD1 (5 bases). Per germline, CDR1 SSHAT and CDR2 FNYEAQ (reference sequence). The CDR3 extends over 14 amino acids. The V gene lost 1 base and the J gene lost 6 bases, with 13 bases spanning the gap. CDR3 DNA: TGTGCCAGCAGCTTAGAGGGGCCAGGAACCGAGCAGTACTTC. It yields the protein CASSLEGPGTEQYF.

The J gene is TRBJ2-4, the V gene TRBV7-2; possible D gene TRBD1, 6 bases. Germline V gene data show CDR1 as SGHTA and CDR2 as FQGNSA. V lost 3 bases, J lost 7 bases, and 13 bases lay in between. CDR3 length: 14 residues. The CDR3 is CASSLGAVGNIQYF. The CDR3 DNA is TGTGCCAGCAGCTTGGGGGCGGTCGGGAACATTCAGTACTTC.